There are a few counts of the clone carrying this T cell receptor (beta chain). The antigen is undetermined. The ends were cut back, 1 base at V and 0 bases at J, with 12 bases in the middle. This CDR3 is built from 16 residues. Germline CDR1 and CDR2: SGDLS and YYNGEE. The sample comes from a study of response to subunit inactivated influenza vaccine. Study-wide findings and caveats: The authors suggested that few new T cells are recruited per seasonal influenza vaccination.

TCRdb reprocessed the RT-PCR reads via MiXCR and lists one record per CDR3 protein. The sample carries over 400,000 distinct CDR3 sequences, under 15% recorded once. The chain recombines TRBV9 with TRBJ2-3; a weak D match, TRBD2 (6 bases). This clonotype was sampled from a man aged 50 to 60 who received an inactivated influenza vaccine. Sample: PBMCs from blood, taken roughly 46 days after vaccination. CDR3 coding DNA: TGTGCCAGCAGCGTATTCTTCGGGGGAAGCACAGATACGCAGTATTTT. It codes for CASSVFFGGSTDTQYF.